What follows are 2 T cell receptor beta chains derived from one specimen sequenced in a study of healthy donors' naive CD4 and CD8 T cells (dated by TCRdb to the mid-2010s). Instrument used: 454 GS FLX Titanium. A previously published linear amplification protocol was used to construct TCR libraries from about 490 ng of total RNA. The public reads were reanalyzed by TCRdb: fastp trimming at Q25, MiXCR alignment, in-frame beta chains only. Duplicate CDR3 protein sequences are folded into a single record with the most common DNA and genes. The sample data list roughly 200,000 distinct CDR3 sequences, and around three quarters of these were observed just once. The leading ten clones occupy 2% to 2.5% of the sample. The sequenced sample consisted of naive CD4+ and CD8+ T cells sorted from blood, pooled from several donors. Read against the paper, the sample's cell subset or site label means: FACS-sorted naive CD4+ (CD45RO-CD45RA+) and naive CD8+ (CD45RA+CD27bright) T cells. These receptors all stem from a pool of human donors in good health; the sample pools cells from several healthy donors.

As for this clonotype: Its ends do not fully match the called genes, so a read error is possible. CDR3 sequence: CASSYSGTGWNSPLHF. DNA of the CDR3: TGTGCCAGCAGCTACTCGGGGACAGGGTGGAATTCACCCCTCCACTTT. The V call is TRBV6-5, the J call TRBJ1-6; TRBD1 aligns across 9 bases. Per germline, CDR1 MNHEY and CDR2 SVGAGI. This CDR3 has 16 residues.

CDR3: CSVEREIAGYTF. The CDR3 nucleotides read TGCAGCGTTGAACGGGAGATAGCCGGCTACACCTTC. This chain uses TRBV29-1 with TRBJ1-2; D remains unclear. V was clipped by 2 bases and J by 8 bases, with 12 bases between them. This CDR3 is 12 amino acids long. Germline lookup yields CDR1 SQVTM and CDR2 ANQGSEA.